This is a list of T cell receptor beta chains from one sample in a study of blood T cell repertoires in COVID-19. Generated by immunoSEQ multiplex PCR, the TCRdb table keeps only in-frame clones and is missing some. The data hold hundreds of thousands of clones, with 70% to 90% observed a single time. The sequenced sample was peripheral blood. These receptors originate from a woman in her thirties with COVID-19, enrolled during active disease. CDR3s include the opening cysteine and the closing phenylalanine or tryptophan. The D gene is left open where the match is weak. Clone size, where shown, is once, few, many, or a class for clones that have expanded.

V	D	size	J	DNA	CDR3
TRBV25-1	-	-	TRBJ1-4	TGTGCCAGCAGTGTAGCCACCGAAGGGAGTGAAAAACTGTTTTTT	CASSVATEGSEKLFF
TRBV7-9	TRBD2	-	TRBJ2-1	TGTGCCAGCAGCTTTGAGCGGGGGGCCTACAATGAGCAGTTCTTC	CASSFERGAYNEQFF
TRBV6-5	TRBD1	-	TRBJ2-7	TGTGCCAGCAGTTACGGGACAGGGGTAGAGCAGTACTTC	CASSYGTGVEQYF
TRBV4-1	-	-	TRBJ1-4	TGCGCCAGCAGCAAAGAGGGTGGGGCGGAACTGTTTTTT	CASSKEGGAELFF
TRBV10-3	-	-	TRBJ2-2	TGTGCCATCAGTTGGTCGGAGGGGCTAAACACCGGGGAGCTGTTTTTT	CAISWSEGLNTGELFF
TRBV6-4	TRBD1	-	TRBJ2-3	TGTGCCAGCAGGGGGACAGGGGAGCCCAGCGGGATAATCACAGATACGCAGTATTTT	CASRGTGEPSGIITDTQYF
TRBV7-9	TRBD2	-	TRBJ2-1	TGTGCCAGCCGGGGAGCGGGGCTCTCCTACAATGAGCAGTTCTTC	CASRGAGLSYNEQFF
TRBV5-8	TRBD1	-	TRBJ1-2	TGTGCCAGCAGCTACGGGACAGCCCATTCTTATGGCTACACCTTC	CASSYGTAHSYGYTF
TRBV27	-	-	TRBJ1-2	TGTGCCAGCAGCCGATCCGACAGGATGGCTGGCTACACCTTC	CASSRSDRMAGYTF
TRBV11-2	TRBD1	-	TRBJ1-2	TGTGCCAGCAGCTTAGTCCCCGGGACAGGGAATTCTCCCTCATATGGCTACACCTTC	CASSLVPGTGNSPSYGYTF
TRBV15	-	-	TRBJ2-5	TGTGCCACCAGCCAGGACACCTCGACCCAGTACTTC	CATSQDTSTQYF
TRBV19	-	-	TRBJ1-2	TGTGCCAGTAGTAGGTCAGGGGTTCACCAGTCGGATTATGGCTACACCTTC	CASSRSGVHQSDYGYTF
TRBV6-2/TRBV6-3	TRBD1	-	TRBJ1-5	TGTGCCAGCAGTTGGGATTGGGGGTCAGGGGGCGGTCAGCCCCAGCATTTT	CASSWDWGSGGGQPQHF
TRBV6-2/TRBV6-3	TRBD2	-	TRBJ2-5	TGTGCCAGCAGTTACAAAGCGGGGGGGCCCGCACAAGAGACCCAGTACTTC	CASSYKAGGPAQETQYF
TRBV28	TRBD1	-	TRBJ1-2	TGTGCCACCAGGACAGGCGCCTATGGCTACACCTTC	CATRTGAYGYTF
TRBV7-2	TRBD2	-	TRBJ2-5	TGTGCCAGCAGCTCGATTAGCGGGGGGGCCAATAGCGAGACCCAGTACTTC	CASSSISGGANSETQYF
TRBV9	TRBD1	-	TRBJ2-3	TGTGCCAGCAGCGGGAACAGGGGGCCGACGCGCGCAGATACGCAGTATTTT	CASSGNRGPTRADTQYF
TRBV6-4	TRBD1	-	TRBJ1-1	TGTGCCAGCAGCCCAGGGACAGGGAGGCCTGAAGCTTTCTTT	CASSPGTGRPEAFF
TRBV5-1	TRBD1	-	TRBJ2-2	TGCGCCAGCAGCTTGACAGGGGATAACACCGGGGAGCTGTTTTTT	CASSLTGDNTGELFF
TRBV10-2	TRBD2	-	TRBJ2-2	TGCGCCAGCAGTGAGAGTAGCACAGCGGGACGATTTTTT	CASSESSTAGRFF
TRBV11-2	-	-	TRBJ2-1	TGTGCCAGCAGCTTAGATCGGGGAGGCCCTTGGGGATACAATGAGCAGTTCTTC	CASSLDRGGPWGYNEQFF
TRBV19	TRBD2	-	TRBJ2-1	TGTGCCAGTAGCCCATTCGCGGGGGAAGGCAATGAGCAGTTCTTC	CASSPFAGEGNEQFF
TRBV12-3/TRBV12-4	-	few	TRBJ1-1	TGTGCCAGCAGTTTGAGGGAGAACACTGAAGCTTTCTTT	CASSLRENTEAFF
TRBV10-1	-	-	TRBJ2-3	TGCGCCAGCAGTGAGTCTAGCGGATGGGATACGCAGTATTTT	CASSESSGWDTQYF
TRBV5-4	TRBD2	-	TRBJ2-3	TGTGCCAGCAGCTCACCGGGACTAGCCCCAGATACGCAGTATTTT	CASSSPGLAPDTQYF
TRBV5-1	-	-	TRBJ1-5	TGCGCCAGCAGCCCCACAGGGTGGGGCAATCAGCCCCAGCATTTT	CASSPTGWGNQPQHF
TRBV27	TRBD1	-	TRBJ1-1	TGTGCCAGCAGTTTTATGACAGGGGGCACCCTTTACACTGAAGCTTTCTTT	CASSFMTGGTLYTEAFF
TRBV30	TRBD2	-	TRBJ2-1	TGTGCCTGGAGTGTACTTTGGCGGGGGAGATACAATGAGCAGTTCTTC	CAWSVLWRGRYNEQFF
TRBV5-1	-	-	TRBJ1-6	TGCGCCAGCAGAGACCTGCCGGGGAATTCACCCCTCCACTTT	CASRDLPGNSPLHF
TRBV5-1	TRBD1	few	TRBJ2-7	TGCGCCAGCAGATATCAGAACCGGGACAGGGTGAATAATCACGAGCAGTACTTC	CASRYQNRDRVNNHEQYF
TRBV5-1	TRBD2	-	TRBJ2-7	TGCGCCAGCGGGCCTAGCGGGGCTATCTACGAGCAGTACTTC	CASGPSGAIYEQYF